This T cell receptor beta chain derives from a study of blood T cell repertoires in COVID-19. Turning to the study itself: Some COVID-19 samples were acute and others convalescent; all came from the United States, Italy and Spain. Nucleic acid was either cDNA or gDNA, and it came from T cells, B-cell-depleted T cells, or PBMCs.

Source study methods: Amplifying reference gene primers gave estimates of nucleated cell counts. This table comes from immunoSEQ multiplex PCR, and its TCRdb copy is limited to in-frame clones, with some not included. V, J and clone size reflect that table, while D and trimming were determined from the DNA. The top ten clones hold approximately 35% of a sample with 100,000 to 150,000 clones, over 60% of them seen once. V was cut by 7 bases and J by 4 bases, with 14 bases left in between. The CDR3 is 14 amino acids. CDR1 is MDHEN and CDR2 is SYDVKM in the germline V gene. The sample consisted of peripheral blood. V and J are TRBV28 and TRBJ2-1; tentatively, D is TRBD2 (7 bases). This sequence originates from a man aged 40-55 years with active or convalescent COVID-19. The CDR3 is CASIQGGGYNEQFF. The CDR3 DNA follows: TGTGCCAGCATCCAGGGAGGGGGATACAATGAGCAGTTCTTC.